This TCR beta chain was recovered during a study of control samples from healthy donors and cancer patients. Clones were sequenced by immunoSEQ multiplex PCR, and TCRdb holds only the in-frame ones, with some missing. The top ten clones hold 14% of a sample with under 100,000 clones, 88% of them seen once. The CDR3 has 17 amino acids. V was clipped by 4 bases and J by 4 bases, with 20 bases between them. Looked up from germline, CDR1 is SGHRS and CDR2 is YFSETQ. Sequenced input: blood. The chain uses TRBV5-1 and TRBJ2-2, with D tentatively TRBD1 (5 bases). The TCR originated in a woman in her 70s in good health. CDR3 protein: CASSMIAGPPATGELFF. The CDR3 DNA is TGCGCCAGCAGCATGATCGCAGGGCCCCCGGCCACCGGGGAGCTGTTTTTT.